There are a few counts of the clone carrying this TCR beta chain. The sample belongs to a study of radiation and T cells in renal cell carcinoma. Turning to the study itself: Nephrectomy followed 15 Gy stereotactic body radiation by 4 weeks.

The CDR3 is made up of 15 amino acids. Looked up from germline, CDR1 is SGHTA and CDR2 is FQGTGA. V was pared by 4 bases and J by 6 bases, with 8 bases of the junction left unmatched. Assay: immunoSEQ multiplex PCR; the TCRdb copy retains only in-frame clones and omits some. The profile covers 100,000 to 150,000 clones, with around 81% appearing a single time and 5.8% taken by the ten largest. Time point defined: blood 2 weeks post-SBRT. Treatment indicated: 15 Gy SBRT to primary tumor, nephrectomy 4 weeks later. Radiation-treated patients gave blood at baseline, week 2 and week 4. The patient's renal cell carcinoma had clear cell pathology.

Sequenced material: blood, taken from a patient whose treatment included radiotherapy and nephrectomy. The chain is built from TRBV7-3 and TRBJ2-1, with 8 bases matching TRBD2. This TCR was sampled from a man over 45 with renal cell carcinoma. As DNA, the CDR3 is TGTGCCAGCAGCTCCGGGACTAGTCGAACCAATGAGCAGTTCTTC. It codes for CASSSGTSRTNEQFF. Together with reference TRBV7-3 and TRBJ2-1, the CDR3 gives the full variable domain: GAGVSQTPSNKVTEKGKYVELRCDPISGHTALYWYRQSLGQGPEFLIYFQGTGAADDSGLPNDRFFAVRPEGSVSTLKIQRTERGDSAVYLCASSSGTSRTNEQFFGPGTRLTVL.